This T cell receptor (beta chain) is from a study of blood T cell repertoires in COVID-19. Germline CDR1 is GTSNPN and CDR2 is SVGIG (reference sequence). V shed 1 base, J shed 6 bases, and the junction held 5 bases outside the gene matches. This CDR3 region has 13 residues. Method: immunoSEQ multiplex PCR; TCRdb's copy keeps in-frame clones and lacks some. The top ten clones hold less than 1.5% of a sample with about 380,000 clones, around 89% of them seen once. Membership in each cohort depended on participant-reported clinical history. The chain links TRBV30 to TRBJ1-1; the match to TRBD1 covers 7 bases. The sequenced sample consisted of PBMCs or T cells enriched from blood (not recorded which). The receptor's source is a young woman who had recovered from COVID-19. This CDR3 reads CAWSADRSAEAFF. The CDR3 nucleotides read TGTGCCTGGAGTGCGGACAGGTCGGCTGAAGCTTTCTTT.